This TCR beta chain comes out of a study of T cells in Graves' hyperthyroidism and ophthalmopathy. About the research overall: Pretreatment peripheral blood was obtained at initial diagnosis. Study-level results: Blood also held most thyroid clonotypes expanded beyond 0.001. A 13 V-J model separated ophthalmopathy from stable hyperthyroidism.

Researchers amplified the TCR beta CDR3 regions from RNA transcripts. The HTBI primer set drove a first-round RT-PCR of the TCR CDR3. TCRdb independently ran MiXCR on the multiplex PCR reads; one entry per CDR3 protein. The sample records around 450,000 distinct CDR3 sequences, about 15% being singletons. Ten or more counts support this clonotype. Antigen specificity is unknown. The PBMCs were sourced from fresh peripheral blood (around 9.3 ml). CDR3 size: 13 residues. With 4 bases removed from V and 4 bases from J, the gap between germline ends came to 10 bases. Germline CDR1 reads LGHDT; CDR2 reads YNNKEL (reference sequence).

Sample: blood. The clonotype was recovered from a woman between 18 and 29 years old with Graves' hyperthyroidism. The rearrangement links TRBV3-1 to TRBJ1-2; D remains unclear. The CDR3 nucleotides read TGTGCCAGCAGCCTGGGTAAGCTCTATGGCTACACCTTC. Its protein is CASSLGKLYGYTF.